Sequencing of this T cell receptor (beta chain) was carried out in a study of T cells in Graves' hyperthyroidism and ophthalmopathy. Study-level background: The initial diagnosis was the point when peripheral blood was collected, ahead of any treatment. Findings and limits, study-wide: Blood shared most expanded thyroid clonotypes above 0.001.

The CDR3 runs to 17 residues. The junction had 8 bases not matched to a gene; V was cut back by 5 bases and J by 0 bases. Looked up from germline, CDR1 is SGHAT and CDR2 is FQNNGV. What was amplified from RNA transcripts were TCR beta CDR3 regions. Initially, a first-round RT-PCR of the TCR CDR3 employed the HTBI primer set. TCRdb used MiXCR to reprocess the multiplex PCR reads, holding one entry per CDR3 protein. Of about 420,000 distinct CDR3 sequences in the sample, about 15% were seen once. A note on this clonotype: Antigen: not known.

The receptor was derived from a woman aged 18-29 years with Graves' hyperthyroidism. The J gene is TRBJ1-3, the V gene TRBV11-2, with 9 bases identical to TRBD1. Sample: blood. CDR3 sequence (DNA): TGTGCCAGCAGCCGAATACAGGGGGCCCTCTCTGGAAACACCATATATTTT. Residues: CASSRIQGALSGNTIYF. Supplemented by reference TRBV11-2 and TRBJ1-3, the full variable domain reads EAGVAQSPRYKIIEKRQSVAFWCNPISGHATLYWYQQILGQGPKLLIQFQNNGVVDDSQLPKDRFSAERLKGVDSTLKIQPAKLEDSAVYLCASSRIQGALSGNTIYFGEGSWLTVV.